The following is a TCR beta chain sequence with its context. As yet, its antigen is unknown. The cDNA 3' end received a ligated oligonucleotide with a UMI. The first PCR ran roughly 4 cycles with an equimolar RC1.1 and RC1.2 beta primer mix. Each CDR3 protein gets one entry after TCRdb re-called the UMI-ligation and nested PCR reads with MiXCR. This table holds roughly 51,000 distinct CDR3 sequences, 12% found once. KT2, a clone with a known TCR, was spiked into unfractionated PBMC. A range of KT2-to-PBMC ratios was made using fixed PBMC numbers. This specimen belongs to a study of quantifying T cell responses using KT2 cells. About the research overall: Reverse transcription used primers in the TCR alpha and beta constant regions. A predetermined fluorescence threshold ended the second PCR, run as a qPCR. Findings and limits, study-wide: KT2 sequences were detected down to about one KT2 cell per 100,000 PBMC.

Trimming removed 4 bases at V and 2 bases at J, with 13 bases between. CDR1 and CDR2 (germline): DFQATT, SNEGSKA (reference sequence). The CDR3 covers 14 residues. The sample taken for sequencing was PBMCs spiked with cells of the T cell clone KT2. The sequence was obtained from a human donor. The chain couples TRBV20-1 to TRBJ2-3; D ambiguous. CDR3 residues: CSANLNGITDTQYF. The CDR3 DNA follows: TGCAGTGCTAACCTAAACGGCATCACAGATACGCAGTATTTT.